Each of the 26 T cell receptor beta chains below was sequenced from the same sample in a study of T cells expressing NK-cell markers (dated by TCRdb to about 2020). Libraries came from 5' RACE. The sample was run on an Illumina HiSeq 2000. After TCRdb reprocessed the reads, each CDR3 protein sequence was kept as one row, without DNA. The sample table on file contains 5,000 to 5,500 distinct CDR3 sequences. About 14% of the sample rests with the top ten. The sequencing input was blood T cells: a sorted CD56 or NKG2C T cell subset, CD4+ or CD8+ T cells, or bulk PBMC T cells (not recorded which). The receptors were gathered from a man aged 18 to 29 in good health. Donor details come from another sample of the same person, matched by shared clones.

This clonotype counts as medium-sized by frequency. This rearrangement joins TRBV20-1 to TRBJ1-4; TCRdb calls TRBD1, which cannot be checked without DNA. Germline V gene lookup returns CDR1 DFQATT and CDR2 SNEGSKA (reference sequence). CDR3 length: 14 residues. CDR3 sequence: CSARAGGAGEKLFF.

This clonotype is deemed medium-sized by its frequency. The chain recombines TRBV21-1 with TRBJ2-7. TRBV21-1 is a known pseudogene. This CDR3 region has 11 residues. The CDR3 spells CASIHRAPKYF.

Considering frequency, this clonotype is medium-sized. The CDR3 loop reads CSAVRAGRSYNEQFF. The chain has TRBV20-1 and TRBJ2-1; as DNA is missing, the TRBD2 call by TCRdb cannot be tested. This CDR3 spans 15 amino acids. The V gene's germline CDR1 is DFQATT and CDR2 SNEGSKA (reference sequence).

V is TRBV20-1 and J is TRBJ2-1; TCRdb designates TRBD1, a call that cannot be tested without DNA. CDR1 and CDR2 (germline): DFQATT, SNEGSKA (reference sequence). The CDR3 contains 16 residues. The chain's CDR3 is CSAADRARSSYNEQFF.

The CDR3 reads CASSWGGTNEKLFF. The rearrangement uses TRBV28 and TRBJ1-4; TCRdb's D gene call, TRBD1, goes unchecked for lack of DNA. CDR3 length: 14 residues. CDR1 and CDR2 (germline): MDHEN, SYDVKM. The entire variable domain, with the rest obtained from reference TRBV28 and TRBJ1-4, is as follows: DVKVTQSSRYLVKRTGEKVFLECVQDMDHENMFWYRQDPGLGLRLIYFSYDVKMKEKGDIPEGYSVSREKKERFSLILESASTNQTSMYLCASSWGGTNEKLFFGSGTQLSVL.

The V gene is TRBV15, the J gene TRBJ2-1; the TRBD1 assignment by TCRdb is unverifiable without DNA. The CDR3 extends over 15 amino acids. Germline CDR1 is LNHNV and CDR2 is YYDKDF (reference sequence). The CDR3 reads CATSRDSLGAREQFF.

The J gene is TRBJ2-1, the V gene TRBV12-3 or TRBV12-4; TCRdb returns TRBD2, unconfirmable since there is no DNA. The CDR3 consists of 16 residues. The CDR3 reads CASSRISGSSYNEQFF.

This chain uses TRBV13 with TRBJ2-3; TCRdb proposes TRBD2, but this gene call is untestable without DNA. CDR3 size: 18 residues. CDR1 is PRHDT and CDR2 is FYEKMQ in the germline V gene (reference sequence). This CDR3 is CASSLGRGGLAATDTQYF.

The V and J genes are TRBV18 and TRBJ2-3; checking the TCRdb D call of TRBD2 is not possible without DNA. The germline V gene encodes CDR1 KGHSH and CDR2 LQKENI. CDR3 length: 16 amino acids. The CDR3 protein is CASSPLAGAGIDTQYF.

This clonotype registers medium-sized (0.01 to 0.1%) by frequency. The chain employs TRBV5-1 and TRBJ1-1; the D call from TCRdb, TRBD1, cannot be confirmed without DNA. Germline-derived CDR1 and CDR2 are SGHRS and YFSETQ. There are 14 residues in the CDR3. The CDR3 sequence: CASSRAGANTEAFF.

This chain connects TRBV15 to TRBJ1-1; TCRdb proposes TRBD1, but this gene call is untestable without DNA. The CDR3 spans 14 residues. CDR1 and CDR2 from the germline V gene are LNHNV and YYDKDF (reference sequence). CDR3 protein: CATRKGRKNTEAFF.

The gene calls are TRBV20-1 and TRBJ2-5. The CDR3 spans 12 residues. Germline V gene lookup returns CDR1 DFQATT and CDR2 SNEGSKA (reference sequence). The CDR3 is CSAREGGETQYF.

The V gene is TRBV20-1, the J gene TRBJ1-1. The CDR3 runs 14 residues. CDR1 and CDR2 from the germline V gene are DFQATT and SNEGSKA (reference sequence). The CDR3 protein is CSARASVVGTEAFF.

Frequency places this clonotype as large. J is TRBJ2-1 and V is TRBV5-1; with no DNA, the TCRdb D assignment of TRBD2 cannot be verified. The CDR3 sequence is 15 residues long. Germline-derived CDR1 and CDR2 are SGHRS and YFSETQ. CDR3 residues: CASSPLVGRDNEQFF.

This clonotype is identified as medium-sized from frequency. The chain carries TRBV3-1 and TRBJ2-1; the D call of TRBD2 rests on TCRdb alone, since no DNA is present to check it. Germline V gives CDR1 LGHDT, CDR2 YNNKEL (reference sequence). The CDR3 loop spans 14 amino acids. CDR3 region: CASSRRSAYNEQFF.

This chain uses TRBV7-3 with TRBJ1-4; TCRdb picks TRBD1, but there is no DNA to check that call. The CDR3 is 13 amino acids. Germline V gene lookup returns CDR1 SGHTA and CDR2 FQGTGA. CDR3: CASSPGPNEKLFF.

This clonotype is medium-sized by frequency. The rearrangement uses TRBV5-1 and TRBJ2-3. Germline V gene data show CDR1 as SGHRS and CDR2 as YFSETQ. The CDR3 length is 14 residues. The CDR3 sequence is CASSYHEITDTQYF.

By frequency, this clonotype is medium-sized. This sequence joins TRBV6-1 and TRBJ2-7. Germline V CDR1 and CDR2: MNHNS, SASEGT. The CDR3 runs 13 residues. The CDR3 region is CASSQAGFYEQYF.

This chain links TRBV7-2 with TRBJ1-4; TCRdb picks TRBD1, but there is no DNA to check that call. The CDR3 runs 17 residues. Germline CDR1 reads SGHTA; CDR2 reads FQGNSA. CDR3 in amino acids: CASSLRTGIATNEKLFF.

J is TRBJ1-3 and V is TRBV28; the D call from TCRdb, TRBD1, cannot be confirmed without DNA. The germline gives CDR1 MDHEN, CDR2 SYDVKM. This CDR3 has 15 amino acids. This CDR3 reads CASSVPQGPGNTIYF.

This chain joins TRBV4-1 and TRBJ2-1; there is no DNA to check the TCRdb D call of TRBD2. This CDR3 is built from 15 residues. Germline loops: CDR1 MGHRA, CDR2 YSYEKL. The CDR3 here is CASSQGGSGGGEQFF.

This clonotype is identified as medium-sized from frequency. CDR3 amino acids: CASSEGGNTEAFF. The gene calls are TRBV6-1 and TRBJ1-1. Germline lookup yields CDR1 MNHNS and CDR2 SASEGT. This CDR3 is built from 13 residues.

The chain links TRBV11-2 to TRBJ2-2; TCRdb's D call, TRBD1, is unchecked because there is no DNA. The CDR3 contains 18 residues. Germline CDR1 reads SGHAT; CDR2 reads FQNNGV. CDR3 in amino acids: CASSLTPGQGANTGELFF.

V is TRBV12-3 or TRBV12-4 and J is TRBJ1-2; TCRdb proposes TRBD1, but this gene call is untestable without DNA. The CDR3 spans 11 residues. The CDR3 region is CASSQGGANTF.

This clonotype counts as medium-sized by frequency. This chain connects TRBV28 to TRBJ2-1. The CDR3 length is 13 residues. The V gene's germline CDR1 is MDHEN and CDR2 SYDVKM. This chain's CDR3 is CASRTHSYNEQFF.

The J gene is TRBJ2-5, the V gene TRBV6-1; the TCRdb D gene call, TRBD2, has no DNA to confirm it. CDR1 and CDR2 (germline): MNHNS, SASEGT. The CDR3 extends over 16 amino acids. The CDR3 reads CASSHGRVPREGTQYF.